The 2 T cell receptor beta chains below were found in one sample sequenced in a study of human T cells and chemical hapten exposure. Indicated time point: pre-sensitization, week 0. Treatment specified: therapeutic diphenylcyclopropenone sensitization with weekly scalp DPC. TCRdb re-derived calls from the RACE reads in MiXCR, one entry per CDR3 protein. The sample has 300,000 to 450,000 distinct CDR3 sequences, approximately 5.1% seen once. The source was whole blood, collected in connection with sensitization to the hapten diphenylcyclopropenone (DPC). These TCRs come from a woman between 45 and 60 years old with alopecia areata. Some clones in this sample may be carry-over from other donors' samples.

With respect to this clonotype: A much larger clone differs from this one at a single base, so this may be a read error. The chain links TRBV9 to TRBJ2-7, with D possibly TRBD2 on 5 matching bases. The CDR3 is 14 amino acids. Per germline, CDR1 SGDLS and CDR2 YYNGEE. Trimming took 4 bases from V and 1 from J, leaving 12 bases between them. CDR3 protein: CASSSTEVSYEQYF. In nucleotides, the CDR3 is TGTGCCAGCAGCTCCACGGAGGTTTCCTACGAGCAGTACTTC.

This clonotype showed up just a few times. This rearrangement joins TRBV3-1 to TRBJ1-3; D gene uncertain. Germline-derived CDR1 and CDR2 are LGHDT and YNNKEL (reference sequence). The length of the CDR3 is 14 residues. The V and J ends lost 1 base and 0 bases respectively, with 4 bases between them. This CDR3 is CASSQAPSGNTIYF. The CDR3 DNA reads as TGTGCCAGCAGCCAAGCCCCCTCTGGAAACACCATATATTTT.